Shown below are 14 T cell receptor beta chains from a single sample sequenced in a study of shared clonotypes between healthy human individuals. Profiling relied on immunoSEQ multiplex PCR, and the TCRdb table lists in-frame clones only, not all of them. The table lists about 2 million clones, approximately 94% of them singletons. Naive CD8 cells, CD45RO-negative and positively selected for CCR7, excluded terminally differentiated effector memory CD45RA+ cells. Sequencing was performed on naive CD8+ T cells sorted from blood. These receptors all stem from a man aged 18 to 29 in good health.

A note on this clone: Within the sample, other DNA sequences also encode this same CDR3. The rearrangement uses TRBV6-5 and TRBJ2-7; D not certain. This CDR3 is built from 15 residues. Looked up from germline, CDR1 is MNHEY and CDR2 is SVGAGI. Trimming took off 2 bases at V and 0 bases at J, with 11 bases between the two ends. In nucleotides, the CDR3 is TGTGCCAGCAGTTACGGCGCAGGAAGCTCCTACGAGCAGTACTTC. Amino acid sequence: CASSYGAGSSYEQYF.

The chain carries TRBV5-4 and TRBJ2-7; 13 nucleotides align to TRBD2. The CDR3 is made up of 18 amino acids. The V segment lost 0 bases and the J segment 2 bases; nucleotides outside the gene matches: 8. In germline, CDR1 is SGHNT, CDR2 YYREEE (reference sequence). The CDR3 sequence: CASSLGTSGRPLPYEQYF. CDR3 DNA: TGTGCCAGCAGCTTGGGGACTAGCGGGAGACCTCTCCCCTACGAGCAGTACTTC.

The genes are TRBV11-2 and TRBJ2-7; possible D gene TRBD2, 5 bases. V lost 0 bases and J lost 3, with 9 bases in between. Germline V gene data show CDR1 as SGHAT and CDR2 as FQNNGV. The CDR3 covers 14 residues. The CDR3 sequence is CASSLDPGNYEQYF. The CDR3 DNA sequence: TGTGCCAGCAGCTTAGACCCGGGGAACTACGAGCAGTACTTC.

This sequence joins TRBV9 and TRBJ2-7, with 8 bases fitting TRBD2. The CDR3 has 15 residues. V dropped 1 base and J dropped 3; count of bases not matched to a gene: 6. CDR1 is SGDLS, CDR2 YYNGEE, per germline. The CDR3 reads CASSVSPAGVYEQYF. In nucleotides, the CDR3 is TGTGCCAGCAGCGTATCCCCAGCGGGGGTCTACGAGCAGTACTTC.

Remarks on this clone: The identical CDR3 is also encoded by other nucleotide sequences in the sample. The chain recombines TRBV11-2 with TRBJ2-7; D call uncertain. The CDR3 spans 13 residues. The V end lost 2 bases, the J end lost 2 bases, and 7 bases lay between the germline ends. CDR1 is SGHAT, CDR2 FQNNGV, per germline. The CDR3 sequence is CASSLSATYEQYF. The DNA of the CDR3 is TGTGCCAGCAGCTTATCTGCCACCTACGAGCAGTACTTC. Supplemented by reference TRBV11-2 and TRBJ2-7, the full variable domain reads EAGVAQSPRYKIIEKRQSVAFWCNPISGHATLYWYQQILGQGPKLLIQFQNNGVVDDSQLPKDRFSAERLKGVDSTLKIQPAKLEDSAVYLCASSLSATYEQYFGPGTRLTVT.

The genes are TRBV28 and TRBJ2-7; TRBD2 is a possible D gene (5 bases). Trimming removed 3 bases at V and 4 bases at J, with 13 bases between. Germline CDR1 is MDHEN and CDR2 is SYDVKM. The CDR3 covers 14 residues. CDR3 sequence: CASSLRGLAYEQYF. CDR3 in DNA: TGTGCCAGCAGTTTGCGAGGACTGGCATACGAGCAGTACTTC.

The chain combines TRBV5-1 with TRBJ2-3, with 7 bases lining up with TRBD1. Germline V gives CDR1 SGHRS, CDR2 YFSETQ. CDR3 size: 17 residues. V gave up 0 bases and J gave up 3 bases; unmatched junction bases: 10. The CDR3 sequence: CASSLEGALVTTDTQYF. Written as DNA, the CDR3 is TGCGCCAGCAGCTTGGAGGGGGCACTAGTAACGACAGATACGCAGTATTTT.

Points on this clone: The same CDR3 is also encoded by other DNA sequences in this sample. Here the CDR3 reads CASSASGGNSYEQYF. The CDR3 DNA reads as TGTGCCAGCAGCGCTAGCGGGGGGAACTCCTACGAGCAGTACTTC. The chain couples TRBV9 to TRBJ2-7, with 11 positions matching TRBD2. The germline V gene has CDR1 SGDLS and CDR2 YYNGEE. This CDR3 is 15 amino acids long. V lost 3 bases and J lost 0; bases outside the gene matches: 2.

The chain couples TRBV6-1 to TRBJ2-1; D might be TRBD1 (6 bases). CDR3 length equals 16 residues. Trimming took 0 bases from V and 4 from J, leaving 13 bases between them. Germline CDR1 is MNHNS and CDR2 is SASEGT. The CDR3 nucleotides read TGTGCCAGCAGTGAAGCGCGAGGGGGAAAATACAATGAGCAGTTCTTC. Its translation is CASSEARGGKYNEQFF.

The chain carries TRBV13 and TRBJ2-7; TRBD2 aligns across 8 bases. The J segment lost 4 bases and the V segment lost 5 bases, leaving 10 bases of the junction unmatched. Germline V gene sequence: CDR1 PRHDT, CDR2 FYEKMQ (reference sequence). CDR3 length: 15 amino acids. The CDR3 sequence is CASSPGRVGGYEQYF. The DNA for the CDR3 is TGTGCCAGCAGCCCCGGGAGGGTCGGTGGGTACGAGCAGTACTTC.

This chain uses TRBV5-4 with TRBJ2-7; no reliable D call. Trimming stripped 3 bases from V and 0 bases from J, with 7 bases between. The CDR3 has 13 amino acids. The V gene's germline CDR1 is SGHNT and CDR2 YYREEE (reference sequence). CDR3 in amino acids: CASSWKGSYEQYF. CDR3 sequence (DNA): TGTGCCAGCAGCTGGAAGGGCTCCTACGAGCAGTACTTC. Full variable domain (outside the CDR3, taken from reference TRBV5-4 and TRBJ2-7): ETGVTQSPTHLIKTRGQQVTLRCSSQSGHNTVSWYQQALGQGPQFIFQYYREEENGRGNFPPRFSGLQFPNYSSELNVNALELDDSALYLCASSWKGSYEQYFGPGTRLTVT.

A remark on this clone: This sample also contains other DNA sequences that code for the same CDR3. This chain uses TRBV13 with TRBJ1-2; 8 nucleotides match TRBD1. Germline V gene data show CDR1 as PRHDT and CDR2 as FYEKMQ (reference sequence). J lost 6 bases, V lost 0 bases, and 0 bases had no gene match. The CDR3 extends over 13 amino acids. The CDR3 loop reads CASSLGTGDGYTF. In DNA form, the CDR3 reads TGTGCCAGCAGCTTAGGGACAGGGGATGGCTACACCTTC.

V usage is TRBV27 and J usage is TRBJ2-1, with 11 bases that match TRBD2. The germline V gene encodes CDR1 MNHEY and CDR2 SMNVEV (reference sequence). With 11 bases clipped from V and 4 bases from J, the junction kept 4 bases outside the gene matches. The CDR3 covers 13 residues. The CDR3 sequence: CAAASGGYNEQFF. The DNA of the CDR3 is TGTGCCGCCGCTAGCGGGGGGTACAATGAGCAGTTCTTC.

The chain is built from TRBV5-4 and TRBJ2-3; D is undetermined. The CDR3 runs 14 residues. Germline V gives CDR1 SGHNT, CDR2 YYREEE (reference sequence). V was cut by 6 bases and J by 3 bases, with 14 bases left in between. The CDR3 region is CASTEDPGTDTQYF. CDR3 nucleotides: TGTGCCAGCACCGAGGACCCGGGTACAGATACGCAGTATTTT.